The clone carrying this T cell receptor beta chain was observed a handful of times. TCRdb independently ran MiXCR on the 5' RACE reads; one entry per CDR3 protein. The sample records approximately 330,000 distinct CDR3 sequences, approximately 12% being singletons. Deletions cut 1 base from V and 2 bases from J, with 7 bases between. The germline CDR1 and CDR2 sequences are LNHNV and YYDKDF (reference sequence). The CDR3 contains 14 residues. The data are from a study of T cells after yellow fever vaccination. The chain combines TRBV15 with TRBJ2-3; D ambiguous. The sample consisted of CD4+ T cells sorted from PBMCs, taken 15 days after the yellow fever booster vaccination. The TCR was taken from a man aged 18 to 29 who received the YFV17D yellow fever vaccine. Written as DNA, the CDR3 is TGTGCCACCAGCAGAGGTAGGGTCACAGATACGCAGTATTTT. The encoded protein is CATSRGRVTDTQYF.